This TCR beta chain was captured by sequencing in a study of a mutant IDH1 vaccine in newly diagnosed glioma. V lost 6 bases and J lost 0, with 8 bases in between. The germline V gene has CDR1 SNHLY and CDR2 FYNNEI. CDR3 length equals 13 residues. Generated by immunoSEQ multiplex PCR, the TCRdb table keeps only in-frame clones and is missing some. This sample has about 21,000 clones, with about 85% found just once. Time point denoted: baseline, week 1 (first vaccination visit). This sample's treatment: pre-vaccination baseline after standard-of-care therapy. The sample here was PBMCs, taken from a glioma patient treated with radiotherapy, temozolomide or both. The receptor comes from a man aged 35-49 years with glioma. The V call is TRBV2, the J call TRBJ1-1; D uncertain. In DNA form, the CDR3 reads TGTGCCAGCAGATTTTCGTTGAACACTGAAGCTTTCTTT. This encodes CASRFSLNTEAFF.